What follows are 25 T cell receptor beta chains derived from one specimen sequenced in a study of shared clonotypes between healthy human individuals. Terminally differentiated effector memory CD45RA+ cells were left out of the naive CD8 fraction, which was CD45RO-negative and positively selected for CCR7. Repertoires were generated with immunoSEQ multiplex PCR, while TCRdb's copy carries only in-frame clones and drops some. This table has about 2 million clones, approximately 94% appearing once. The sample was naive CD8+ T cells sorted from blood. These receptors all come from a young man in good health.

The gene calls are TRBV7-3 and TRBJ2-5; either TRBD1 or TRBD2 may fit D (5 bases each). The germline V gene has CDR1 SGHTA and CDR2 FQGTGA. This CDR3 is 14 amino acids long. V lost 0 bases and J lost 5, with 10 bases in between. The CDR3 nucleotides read TGTGCCAGCAGCTTAACAGCCAGGGAGGAGACCCAGTACTTC. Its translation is CASSLTAREETQYF.

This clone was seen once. The DNA of the CDR3 is TGTGCCTGGAGTGCTCCGATGGGGCAGGGCTTCAATCAGCCCCAGCATTTT. Its protein product is CAWSAPMGQGFNQPQHF. The chain joins TRBV30 to TRBJ1-5; D is possibly TRBD1 (5 bases). This CDR3 is 17 amino acids long. Germline CDR1 is GTSNPN and CDR2 is SVGIG (reference sequence). V lost 1 base and J 3 bases, leaving 19 bases between the germline ends.

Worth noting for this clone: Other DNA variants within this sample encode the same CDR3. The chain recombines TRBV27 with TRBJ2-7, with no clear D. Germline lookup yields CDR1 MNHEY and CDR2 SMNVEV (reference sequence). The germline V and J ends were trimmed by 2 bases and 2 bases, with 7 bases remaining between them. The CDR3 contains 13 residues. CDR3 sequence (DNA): TGTGCCAGCAGTTTAGTGGGTACCTACGAGCAGTACTTC. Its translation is CASSLVGTYEQYF.

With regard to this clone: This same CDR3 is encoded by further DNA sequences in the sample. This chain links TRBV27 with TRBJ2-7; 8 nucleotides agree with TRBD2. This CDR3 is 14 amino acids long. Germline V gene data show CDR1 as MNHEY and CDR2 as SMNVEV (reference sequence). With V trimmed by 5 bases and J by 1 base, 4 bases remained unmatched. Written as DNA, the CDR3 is TGTGCCAGCAGTCCCCGGGGGGGGTCCTACGAGCAGTACTTC. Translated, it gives CASSPRGGSYEQYF.

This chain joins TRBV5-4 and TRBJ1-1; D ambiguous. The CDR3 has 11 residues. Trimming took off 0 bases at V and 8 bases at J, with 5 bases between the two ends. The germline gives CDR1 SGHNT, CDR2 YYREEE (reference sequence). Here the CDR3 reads CASSLAGEAFF. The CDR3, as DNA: TGTGCCAGCAGCTTGGCAGGCGAAGCTTTCTTT.

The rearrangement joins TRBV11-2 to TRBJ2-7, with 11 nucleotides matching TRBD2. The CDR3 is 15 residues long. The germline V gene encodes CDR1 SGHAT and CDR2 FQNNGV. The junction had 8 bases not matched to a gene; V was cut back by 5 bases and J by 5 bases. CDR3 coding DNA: TGTGCCAGCAGCCCGACTAGCGGGGCAGGGGACGAGCAGTACTTC. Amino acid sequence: CASSPTSGAGDEQYF. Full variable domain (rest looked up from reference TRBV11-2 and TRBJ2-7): EAGVAQSPRYKIIEKRQSVAFWCNPISGHATLYWYQQILGQGPKLLIQFQNNGVVDDSQLPKDRFSAERLKGVDSTLKIQPAKLEDSAVYLCASSPTSGAGDEQYFGPGTRLTVT.

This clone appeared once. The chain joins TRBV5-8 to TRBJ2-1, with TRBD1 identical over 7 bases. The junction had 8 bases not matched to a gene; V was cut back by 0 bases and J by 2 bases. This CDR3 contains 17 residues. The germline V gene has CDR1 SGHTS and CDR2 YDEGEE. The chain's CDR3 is CASSLGGGLNTYNEQFF. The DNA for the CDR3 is TGTGCCAGCAGCTTGGGAGGGGGCCTTAACACCTACAATGAGCAGTTCTTC.

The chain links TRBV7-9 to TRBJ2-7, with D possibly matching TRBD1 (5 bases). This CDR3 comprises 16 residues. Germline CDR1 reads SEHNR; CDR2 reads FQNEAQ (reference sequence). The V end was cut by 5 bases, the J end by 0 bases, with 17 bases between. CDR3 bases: TGTGCCAGCAGCCCCAGGGCAGGATCGCGCTCCTACGAGCAGTACTTC. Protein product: CASSPRAGSRSYEQYF.

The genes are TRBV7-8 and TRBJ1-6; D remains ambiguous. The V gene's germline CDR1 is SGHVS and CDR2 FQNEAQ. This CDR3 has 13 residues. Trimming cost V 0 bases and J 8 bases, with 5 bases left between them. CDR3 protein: CASSLAVDSPLHF. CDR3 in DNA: TGTGCCAGCAGCTTAGCCGTTGATTCACCCCTCCACTTT.

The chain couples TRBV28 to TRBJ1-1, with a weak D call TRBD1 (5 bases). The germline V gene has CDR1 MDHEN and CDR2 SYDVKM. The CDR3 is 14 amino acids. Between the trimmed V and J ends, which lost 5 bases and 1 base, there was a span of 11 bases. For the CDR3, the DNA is TGTGCCAGCAGTCCTGACAGCCCGAACACTGAAGCTTTCTTT. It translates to CASSPDSPNTEAFF. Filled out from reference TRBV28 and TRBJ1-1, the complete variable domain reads DVKVTQSSRYLVKRTGEKVFLECVQDMDHENMFWYRQDPGLGLRLIYFSYDVKMKEKGDIPEGYSVSREKKERFSLILESASTNQTSMYLCASSPDSPNTEAFFGQGTRLTVV.

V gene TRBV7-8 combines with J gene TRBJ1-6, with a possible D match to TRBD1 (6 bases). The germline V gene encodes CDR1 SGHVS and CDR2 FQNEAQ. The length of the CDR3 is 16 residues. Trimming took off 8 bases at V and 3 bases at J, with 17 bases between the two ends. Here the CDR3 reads CASPGVDSNYNSPLHF. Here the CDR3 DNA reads TGTGCCAGCCCCGGGGTGGACAGCAACTATAATTCACCCCTCCACTTT.

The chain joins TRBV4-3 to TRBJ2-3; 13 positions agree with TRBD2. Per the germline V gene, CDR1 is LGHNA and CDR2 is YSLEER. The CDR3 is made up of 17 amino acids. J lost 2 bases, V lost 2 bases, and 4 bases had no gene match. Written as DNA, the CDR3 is TGCGCCAGCAGCCAAACTAGCGGGAGGGGGATCACAGATACGCAGTATTTT. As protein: CASSQTSGRGITDTQYF.

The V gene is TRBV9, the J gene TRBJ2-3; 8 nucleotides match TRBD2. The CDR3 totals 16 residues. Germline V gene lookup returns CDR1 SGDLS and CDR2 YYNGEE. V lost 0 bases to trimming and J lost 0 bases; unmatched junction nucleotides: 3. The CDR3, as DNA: TGTGCCAGCAGCGTAGACAGACTAGCGAGCACAGATACGCAGTATTTT. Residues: CASSVDRLASTDTQYF. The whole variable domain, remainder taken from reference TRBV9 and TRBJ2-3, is DSGVTQTPKHLITATGQRVTLRCSPRSGDLSVYWYQQSLDQGLQFLIQYYNGEERAKGNILERFSAQQFPDLHSELNLSSLELGDSALYFCASSVDRLASTDTQYFGPGTRLTVL.

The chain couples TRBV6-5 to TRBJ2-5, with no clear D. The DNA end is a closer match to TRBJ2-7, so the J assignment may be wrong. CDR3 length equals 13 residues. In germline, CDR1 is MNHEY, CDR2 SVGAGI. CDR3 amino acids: CASSYSPPYEQYF. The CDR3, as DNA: TGTGCCAGCAGTTACTCACCTCCCTACGAGCAGTACTTC.

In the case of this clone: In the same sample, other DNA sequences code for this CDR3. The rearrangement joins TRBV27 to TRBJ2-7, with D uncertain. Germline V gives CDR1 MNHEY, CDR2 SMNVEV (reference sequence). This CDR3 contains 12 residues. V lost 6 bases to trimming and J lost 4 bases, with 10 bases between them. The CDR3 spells CASRGASYEQYF. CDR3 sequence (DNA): TGTGCCAGCAGAGGCGCTTCATACGAGCAGTACTTC.

The CDR3: CASSLSLGSLYSYEQYF. The CDR3, as DNA: TGTGCCAGCAGTTTATCCCTAGGGTCCTTATATAGCTACGAGCAGTACTTC. The chain is built from TRBV27 and TRBJ2-7; D uncertain. CDR1 and CDR2 from the germline V gene are MNHEY and SMNVEV (reference sequence). This CDR3 spans 17 amino acids. The V and J ends lost 0 bases and 3 bases respectively, with 18 bases between them.

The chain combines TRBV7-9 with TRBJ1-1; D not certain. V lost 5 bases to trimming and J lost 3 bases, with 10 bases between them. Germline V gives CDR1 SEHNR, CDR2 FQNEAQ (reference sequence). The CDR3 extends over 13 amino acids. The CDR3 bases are TGTGCCAGCAGCCCAGATTTTGACACTGAAGCTTTCTTT. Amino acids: CASSPDFDTEAFF.

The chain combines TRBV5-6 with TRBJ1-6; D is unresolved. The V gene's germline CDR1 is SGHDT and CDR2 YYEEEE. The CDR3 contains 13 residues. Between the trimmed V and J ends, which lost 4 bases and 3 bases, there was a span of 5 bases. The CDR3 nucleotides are TGTGCCAGCAGCGCGGGCTATAATTCACCCCTCCACTTT. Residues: CASSAGYNSPLHF.

CDR3 protein: CASSFGDGAYEQYF. The CDR3 DNA sequence: TGTGCCAGCAGTTTTGGGGACGGTGCCTACGAGCAGTACTTC. The gene calls are TRBV2 and TRBJ2-7; the D call may be TRBD1 or TRBD2 (5 bases each). Germline V gene lookup returns CDR1 SNHLY and CDR2 FYNNEI. V lost 5 bases to trimming and J lost 2 bases, with 13 bases between them. This CDR3 has 14 residues.

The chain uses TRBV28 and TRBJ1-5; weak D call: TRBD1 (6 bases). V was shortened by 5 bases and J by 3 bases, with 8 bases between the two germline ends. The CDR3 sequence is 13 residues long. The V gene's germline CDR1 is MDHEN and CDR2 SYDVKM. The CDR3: CASSQGPNQPQHF. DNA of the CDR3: TGTGCCAGCAGTCAGGGGCCCAATCAGCCCCAGCATTTT.

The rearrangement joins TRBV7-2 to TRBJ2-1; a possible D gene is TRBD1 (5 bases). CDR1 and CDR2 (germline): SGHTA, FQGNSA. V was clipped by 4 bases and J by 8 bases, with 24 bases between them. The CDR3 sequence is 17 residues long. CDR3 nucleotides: TGTGCCAGCAGCTCATTACCGTGGGCTCCCCAGGGCGATGAGCAGTTCTTC. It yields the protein CASSSLPWAPQGDEQFF.

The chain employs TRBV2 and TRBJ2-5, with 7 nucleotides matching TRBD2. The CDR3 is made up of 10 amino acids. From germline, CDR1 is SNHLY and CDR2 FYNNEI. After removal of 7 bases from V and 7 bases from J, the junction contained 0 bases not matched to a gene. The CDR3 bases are TGTGCCAGCACGGGGGGGACCCAGTACTTC. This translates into CASTGGTQYF.

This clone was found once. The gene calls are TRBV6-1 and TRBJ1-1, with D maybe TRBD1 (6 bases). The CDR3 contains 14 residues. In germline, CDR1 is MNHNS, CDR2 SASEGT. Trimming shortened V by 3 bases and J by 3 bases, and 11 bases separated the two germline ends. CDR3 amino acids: CASSDRGADTEAFF. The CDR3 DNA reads TGTGCCAGCAGTGATAGGGGGGCGGACACTGAAGCTTTCTTT.

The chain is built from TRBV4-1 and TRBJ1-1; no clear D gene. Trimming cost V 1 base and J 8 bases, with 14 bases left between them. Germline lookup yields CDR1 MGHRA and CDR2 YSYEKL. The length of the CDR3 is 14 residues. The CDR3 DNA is TGCGCCAGCAGCCAAGGGACCGCCCTTGGGGAAGCTTTCTTT. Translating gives CASSQGTALGEAFF.

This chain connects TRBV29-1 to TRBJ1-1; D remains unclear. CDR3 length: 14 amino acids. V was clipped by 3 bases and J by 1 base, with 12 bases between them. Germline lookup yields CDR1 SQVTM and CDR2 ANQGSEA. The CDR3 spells CSVEGQSQNTEAFF. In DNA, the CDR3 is TGCAGCGTTGAGGGCCAAAGTCAGAACACTGAAGCTTTCTTT.